This note documents a single TCR beta chain sequence. This clonotype has only a few counts. Its specific antigen is unknown. No much larger clone exists at a distance of one base, and base qualities are not known. The donors were under 40 Caucasian individuals from Russia, aged 6 to 90 years, who were systemically healthy. Each donor gave 8 to 10 milliliters of peripheral blood, collected into EDTA-treated Vacutainer tubes. Ficoll-Paque density-gradient centrifugation was used to isolate PBMCs, with at least 6 million obtained per sample. Total RNA, at least 6 micrograms per sample, was extracted from PBMCs with Trizol reagent. For every donor, flow cytometry on a PBMC aliquot measured the percentage of naive CD45RAhigh/CD27high T cells. The library came from 5' RACE. The instrument given in TCRdb is Illumina HiSeq 2500. The second PCR ran for roughly 7 to 11 cycles and used a J-beta primer mix along with a sample-barcoded 5' primer. A unique molecular identifier was introduced onto each TCR beta cDNA molecule by a template-switch 5' adaptor carrying 12 random nucleotides. Each sample yielded at least 2.5 million CDR3-containing paired-end reads. All of the RNA was converted into first-strand cDNA using the Mint cDNA synthesis kit, with a TRBC-specific oligonucleotide serving as the primer. Following uracil-DNA glycosylase treatment, all cDNA underwent a first 18-cycle PCR with the universal primers M1SS and BC2_uni_R. In the authors' own workflow: Each sample was normalized by randomly selecting 1 million high-quality reads, each carrying a distinct molecular identifier. Reads with shared molecular identifiers were discarded instead of being binned into consensus sequences. MiTCR, run with a Q25 quality threshold and the strictest error-elimination algorithm, handled CDR3 identification, clonotype clustering and error correction. A nonparametric unseen species model with Euler transformation was used to estimate a lower bound on total TCR beta diversity. Using fastp trimming at Q25 and MiXCR clonotype assembly, TCRdb reanalyzed the public sequencing data and kept in-frame beta chains. One record per CDR3 amino acid sequence lists the most common genes and DNA. TCRdb, rather than the study authors, made the V and J calls. The sample includes approximately 820,000 distinct CDR3 sequences, with around 42% observed a single time. About a fifth of the sample is held by the ten biggest clonotypes.

These data belong to a study of blood T cells in healthy people across ages (dated by TCRdb to between 2014 and 2016). At the level of the whole study: In model experiments, roughly one uniquely barcoded TCR beta cDNA molecule per two T cells was captured by template switching. To avoid experimental bias, donors of different ages were randomly spread across the sequencing lanes. Two additional independent replicas of 1 million unique cDNA reads from the same blood draw were analyzed for two donors (one aged 18 to 30 and one aged 80 or older). The donors were split into four age groups: young (average about 15 years), middle-aged (about 40), aged (about 56) and long-lived (82). The study measured age-related changes in TCR beta repertoire diversity using deep sequencing normalized with unique cDNA molecular identifiers. What the study reported, not specific to this receptor: As age increased, observed TCR beta diversity per million T cells dropped in a roughly linear way, and a significant reduction was already evident by age about 40. Observed TCR beta diversity correlated strongly with the percentage of naive T cells measured by flow cytometry. Because the CMV infection status of the donors was unknown, age-related changes in expanded clonotypes may potentially have been confounded. Because profiling used bulk unsorted PBMCs, naive and antigen-experienced compartments could not be compared conclusively. The long-lived group showed more naive CD4+ T cells, fewer expanded clones and increased TCR diversity than the aged group, suggesting age selection. Estimates of total diversity based on one million sequenced T cells were regarded as lower bounds and as underestimates.

The sample consisted of blood. This TCR derives from a man aged 60 to 69 in good health.

Here is the DNA: TGCAGTGCTAGATTCAGGGTATATGATGGCTACACCTTC. The encoded protein is CSARFRVYDGYTF. The sequence links TRBV20-1 to TRBJ1-2; TRBD1 is possibly the D segment (5 matching bases). There are 13 amino acids in the CDR3, from cysteine to phenylalanine inclusive. The retained sequence is limited to the CDR3, 39 bases, with the frame set at the first base. V is cut by 2 bases and J by 6 bases, and the space between the germline ends is 13 bases. According to the germline V gene (reference sequence), CDR1 reads DFQATT and CDR2 reads SNEGSKA.